The present entry profiles one TCR beta chain with its context. CDR1 SNHLY and CDR2 FYNNEI come from the germline V gene. Unmatched junction bases numbered 7, after V lost 10 bases and J lost 1 base. The CDR3 extends over 14 amino acids. The authors' processing: Amplified reference gene primers provided the basis for estimating nucleated cell counts. The repertoire was sequenced with immunoSEQ multiplex PCR; TCRdb's copy has only in-frame clones and lacks some. V and J calls and clone size are copied from that table; D and trimming were computed from the DNA. Of approximately 200,000 clones in the sample, 70% to 90% were seen once. In terms of age and location, participants ranged from about 18 to 100 years and lived in approximately 26 US areas. Recovered participants had two consecutive negative NP/OP PCR tests, healthcare professional clearance, or symptom resolution. The data stem from a study of blood T cell repertoires in COVID-19. Overall study context: Researchers got acute and convalescent COVID-19 samples from the United States, Italy and Spain.

The sequence was collected from a man younger than 45 who had recovered from COVID-19. This rearrangement joins TRBV2 to TRBJ2-3, with TRBD1 identical over 8 bases. Sequencing used PBMCs or T cells enriched from blood (not recorded which). This CDR3 reads CATHRGSGTDTQYF. In DNA, the CDR3 is TGTGCCACCCACAGGGGGAGCGGCACAGATACGCAGTATTTT.